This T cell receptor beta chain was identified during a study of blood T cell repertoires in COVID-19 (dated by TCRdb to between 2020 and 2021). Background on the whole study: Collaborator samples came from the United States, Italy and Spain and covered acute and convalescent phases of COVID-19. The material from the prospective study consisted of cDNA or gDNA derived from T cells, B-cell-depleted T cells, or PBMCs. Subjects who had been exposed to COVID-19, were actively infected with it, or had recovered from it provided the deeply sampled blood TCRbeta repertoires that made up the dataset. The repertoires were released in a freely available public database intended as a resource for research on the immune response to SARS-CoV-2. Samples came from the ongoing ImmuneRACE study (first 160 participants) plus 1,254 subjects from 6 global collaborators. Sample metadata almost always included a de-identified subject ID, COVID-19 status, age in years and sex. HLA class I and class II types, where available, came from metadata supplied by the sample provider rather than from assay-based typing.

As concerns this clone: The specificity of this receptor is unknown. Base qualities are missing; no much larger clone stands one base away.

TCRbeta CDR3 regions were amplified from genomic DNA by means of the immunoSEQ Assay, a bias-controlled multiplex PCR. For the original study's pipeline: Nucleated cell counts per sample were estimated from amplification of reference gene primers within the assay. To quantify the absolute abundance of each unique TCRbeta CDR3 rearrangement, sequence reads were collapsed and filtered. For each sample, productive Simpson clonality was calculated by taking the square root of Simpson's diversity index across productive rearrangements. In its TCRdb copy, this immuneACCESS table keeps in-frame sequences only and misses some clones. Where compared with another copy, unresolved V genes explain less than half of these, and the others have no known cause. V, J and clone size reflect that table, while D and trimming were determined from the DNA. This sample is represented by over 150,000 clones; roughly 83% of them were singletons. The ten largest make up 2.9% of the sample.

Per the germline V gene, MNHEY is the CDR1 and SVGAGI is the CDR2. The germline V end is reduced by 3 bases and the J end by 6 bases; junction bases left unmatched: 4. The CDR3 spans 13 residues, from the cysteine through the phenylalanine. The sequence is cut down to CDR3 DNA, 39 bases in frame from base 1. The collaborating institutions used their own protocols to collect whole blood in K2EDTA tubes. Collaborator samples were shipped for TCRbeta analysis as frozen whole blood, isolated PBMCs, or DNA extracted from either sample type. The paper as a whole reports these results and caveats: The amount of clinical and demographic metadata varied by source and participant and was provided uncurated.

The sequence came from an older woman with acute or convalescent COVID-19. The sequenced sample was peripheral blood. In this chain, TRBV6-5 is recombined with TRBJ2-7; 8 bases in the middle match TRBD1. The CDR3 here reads CASSYGDRGEQYF. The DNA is TGTGCCAGCAGTTATGGTGACAGGGGCGAGCAGTACTTC.